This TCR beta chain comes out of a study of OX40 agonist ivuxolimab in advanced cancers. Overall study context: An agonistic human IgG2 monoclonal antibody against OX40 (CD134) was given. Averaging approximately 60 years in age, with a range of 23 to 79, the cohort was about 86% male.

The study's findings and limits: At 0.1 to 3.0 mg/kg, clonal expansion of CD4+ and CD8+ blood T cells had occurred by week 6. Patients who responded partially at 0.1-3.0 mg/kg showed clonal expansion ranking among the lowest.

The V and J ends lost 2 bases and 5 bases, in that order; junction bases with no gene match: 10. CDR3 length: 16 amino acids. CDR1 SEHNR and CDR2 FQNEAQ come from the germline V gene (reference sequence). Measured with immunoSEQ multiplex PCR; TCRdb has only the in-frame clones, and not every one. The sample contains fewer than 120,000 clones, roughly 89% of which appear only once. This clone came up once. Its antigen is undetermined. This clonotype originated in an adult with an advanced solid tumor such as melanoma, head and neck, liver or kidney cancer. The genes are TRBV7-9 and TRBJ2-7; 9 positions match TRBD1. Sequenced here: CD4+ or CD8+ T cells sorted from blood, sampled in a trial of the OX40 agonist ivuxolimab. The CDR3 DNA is TGTGCCAGCAGCTTAACCAGGACAGGGGCAAAGGACGAGCAGTACTTC. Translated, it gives CASSLTRTGAKDEQYF.